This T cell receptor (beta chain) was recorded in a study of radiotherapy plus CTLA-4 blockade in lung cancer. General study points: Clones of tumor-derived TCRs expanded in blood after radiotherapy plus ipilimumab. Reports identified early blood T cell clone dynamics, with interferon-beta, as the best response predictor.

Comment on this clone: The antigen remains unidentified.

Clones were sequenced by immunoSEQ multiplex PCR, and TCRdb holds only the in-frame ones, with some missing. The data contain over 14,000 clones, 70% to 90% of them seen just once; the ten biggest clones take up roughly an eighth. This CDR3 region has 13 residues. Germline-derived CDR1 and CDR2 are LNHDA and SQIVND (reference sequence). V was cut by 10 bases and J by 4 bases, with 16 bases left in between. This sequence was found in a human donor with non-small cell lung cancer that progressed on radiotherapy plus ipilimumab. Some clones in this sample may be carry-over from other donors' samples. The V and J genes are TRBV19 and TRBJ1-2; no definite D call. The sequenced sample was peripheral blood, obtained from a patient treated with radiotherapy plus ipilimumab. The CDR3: CATSQAVLYGYTF. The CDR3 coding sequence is TGTGCCACCTCCCAGGCAGTGCTCTATGGCTACACCTTC.